These T cell receptor beta chains were read from a single sample in a study of shared clonotypes between healthy human individuals. Using immunoSEQ multiplex PCR, the repertoire was profiled, and TCRdb retains in-frame clones only, with some absent. The sample records about 2 million clones, about 95% being singletons. Sequencing was done on a sample of naive CD8+ T cells sorted from blood. The receptors come from a man younger than 35 in good health. Each CDR3 is given with its conserved first and last residue. Each record gives: clone size, V gene, J gene, D gene, CDR3 DNA, CDR3 protein. A D gene is named only where the DNA matches it firmly. Clone size, where shown, is once, few, many, or a class for clones that have expanded.

>-|TRBV27|TRBJ2-7|-
TGTGCCAGCAGTTCTGGGGTATTGAGGTACGAGCAGTACTTC
CASSSGVLRYEQYF
>-|TRBV5-6|TRBJ1-6|-
TGTGCCAGCAGCTTATCGCGGAGTTATAATTCACCCCTCCACTTT
CASSLSRSYNSPLHF
>few|TRBV28|TRBJ2-4|-
TGTGCCAGCAGTTCCGCTGGAGGGACCAAAAACATTCAGTACTTC
CASSSAGGTKNIQYF
>-|TRBV27|TRBJ1-4|-
TGTGCCAGCAGTTTGGTTACTAATGAAAAACTGTTTTTT
CASSLVTNEKLFF
>-|TRBV27|TRBJ1-1|TRBD1
TGTGCCAGCAGTATGACAGGGTGGATCACTGAAGCTTTCTTT
CASSMTGWITEAFF
>-|TRBV11-1|TRBJ2-7|TRBD1
TGTGCCAGCAGCCCCACAGGGGGACTCGGCTACGAGCAGTACTTC
CASSPTGGLGYEQYF
>-|TRBV9|TRBJ1-2|-
TGTGCCAGCAGCACCGGACTCATGAAGGGGTACTATGGCTACACCTTC
CASSTGLMKGYYGYTF
>once|TRBV5-4|TRBJ1-1|-
TGTGCCAGCAGCTTGATAGAGGGGACTGAAGCTTTCTTT
CASSLIEGTEAFF
>-|TRBV4-1|TRBJ1-1|-
TGCGCCAGCAGCCAAGTTCAGGGTCGGGACACTGAAGCTTTCTTT
CASSQVQGRDTEAFF
>-|TRBV28|TRBJ2-5|-
TGTGCCAGCAGTTCCTTAGCGGCTTTACAAGAGACCCAGTACTTC
CASSSLAALQETQYF
>-|TRBV4-1|TRBJ1-1|-
TGCGCCAGCAGGGGGGGGGCGCGAAAAACTGAAGCTTTCTTT
CASRGGARKTEAFF
>-|TRBV27|TRBJ2-3|-
TGTGCCAGCAGTTTATACCAGGCGGGCACAGATACGCAGTATTTT
CASSLYQAGTDTQYF
>-|TRBV5-6|TRBJ2-7|-
TGTGCCAGCAGCTTCGAAGGATTTACCTACGAGCAGTACTTC
CASSFEGFTYEQYF
>-|TRBV6-5|TRBJ2-7|-
TGTGCCAGCACAGCCTACGGACAGACCTACGAGCAGTACTTC
CASTAYGQTYEQYF
>-|TRBV27|TRBJ2-2|-
TGTGCCAGCAGTTTACTCGGGGAGCTGTTTTTT
CASSLLGELFF
>-|TRBV4-1|TRBJ2-7|TRBD1
TGCGCCAGCAGCCAAGACGAGGGACAGGGTTACGAGCAGTACTTC
CASSQDEGQGYEQYF
>-|TRBV28|TRBJ2-2|-
TGTGCCAGCAGTTTTATCTCGGAGGGGGCCGGGGAGCTGTTTTTT
CASSFISEGAGELFF
>-|TRBV9|TRBJ1-1|TRBD1
TGTGCCAGCAGCGTAGGAGGGGGCGCGGTAAACACTGAAGCTTTCTTT
CASSVGGGAVNTEAFF
>-|TRBV10-3|TRBJ2-1|TRBD2
TGTGCCATCAGTCCGACTAGCGGGAGGGTTAAGCAGTTCTTC
CAISPTSGRVKQFF
>-|TRBV5-6|TRBJ2-5|-
TGTGCCAGCAGCTCCGACAGTCTCCAAGAGACCCAGTACTTC
CASSSDSLQETQYF
>-|TRBV27|TRBJ2-7|-
TGTGCCAGCAGTTTGACGTCAGGCTACGAGCAGTACTTC
CASSLTSGYEQYF
>-|TRBV18|TRBJ1-4|TRBD1
TGTGCCAGCTCACCGAGCCCACAGGGGAGGGACAATGAAAAACTGTTTTTT
CASSPSPQGRDNEKLFF
>-|TRBV7-8|TRBJ1-5|TRBD1
TGTGCCAGCAGCTCTGTGGTTCCGGGACAGGAAGACGGCAATCAGCCCCAGCATTTT
CASSSVVPGQEDGNQPQHF
>-|TRBV14|TRBJ2-7|-
TGTGCCAGCAGCCCGGGAGAGGGGGATGAGCAGTACTTC
CASSPGEGDEQYF
>-|TRBV19|TRBJ1-1|-
TGTGCCAGTTGGAACTGGGGGACTGAAGCTTTCTTT
CASWNWGTEAFF
>once|TRBV2|TRBJ1-2|-
TGTGCCAGCAGTGAAACACAGGGTTATGGCTACACCTTC
CASSETQGYGYTF
>-|TRBV19|TRBJ2-1|-
TGTGCCAGTACCCTGGGCCGTGGGGGCAACAATGAGCAGTTCTTC
CASTLGRGGNNEQFF
>-|TRBV4-1|TRBJ2-7|-
TGCGCCAGCAGCCCCAAACTGGGTGTTGGTTACGAGCAGTACTTC
CASSPKLGVGYEQYF
>-|TRBV5-1|TRBJ1-3|TRBD1
TGCGCCAGCAGCGCCTTCCCGGGACAGGGAGGGGACACCATATATTTT
CASSAFPGQGGDTIYF
>once|TRBV6-1|TRBJ2-2|TRBD1
TGTGCCAGCAGTGAAACAGCAGGGGGTGACGGGGAGCTGTTTTTT
CASSETAGGDGELFF
>-|TRBV10-3|TRBJ2-1|-
TGTGCCATCAGTGAGAGACGGGGGGACAGTGGACCTTACAATGAGCAGTTCTTC
CAISERRGDSGPYNEQFF
>-|TRBV28|TRBJ1-5|-
TGTGCCAGCTGTTTACCAGCTTTAAGTGCCCTCAATCAGCCCCAGCATTTT
CASCLPALSALNQPQHF
>-|TRBV5-1|TRBJ2-1|-
TGCGCCAGCAGCTTGGCAACTAGCATTGGCAATGAGCAGTTCTTC
CASSLATSIGNEQFF
>-|TRBV27|TRBJ2-7|-
TGTGCCAGCAGCCACCCCCCGGGATCGCGCTACGAGCAGTACTTC
CASSHPPGSRYEQYF
>-|TRBV5-6|TRBJ2-2|-
TGTGCCAGCAGCTACCTAACCGGGACTTCCACGAACACCGGGGAGCTGTTTTTT
CASSYLTGTSTNTGELFF
>once|TRBV7-3|TRBJ2-3|TRBD1
TGTGCCAGCAGCCCTGGACAGGGGGTAATAGATACGCAGTATTTT
CASSPGQGVIDTQYF
>-|TRBV27|TRBJ2-1|TRBD2
TGTGCCAGCAGTTCCCTAAGCGGGGACTTGGTGAGTGAGCAGTTCTTC
CASSSLSGDLVSEQFF
>-|TRBV19|TRBJ2-7|-
TGTGCCAGTAGTATACGCAGGGGCGCATTCTACGAGCAGTACTTC
CASSIRRGAFYEQYF
>-|TRBV13|TRBJ2-7|TRBD1
TGTGCCAGCACCTCGGACAGGGCCTACGAGCAGTACTTC
CASTSDRAYEQYF
>-|TRBV2|TRBJ1-1|-
TGTGCCAGCAGCGGACGAACCGGAATAAACACTGAAGCTTTCTTT
CASSGRTGINTEAFF
>once|TRBV9|TRBJ2-7|-
TGTGCCAGCAGCGTAGGCGGCACTGCTTACGAGCAGTACTTC
CASSVGGTAYEQYF
>-|TRBV6-6|TRBJ2-7|TRBD2
TGTGCCAGCAGTTACGAGACTAGCGGGCCGTGGCAGTACTTC
CASSYETSGPWQYF
>-|TRBV10-3|TRBJ2-7|TRBD1
TGTGCCATCAGTGAACAGGGGGGTTCCTACGAGCAGTACTTC
CAISEQGGSYEQYF
>-|TRBV6-5|TRBJ1-4|-
TGTGCCAGCAGTTCCCCCGGGGGTGAAAAACTGTTTTTT
CASSSPGGEKLFF
>once|TRBV5-1|TRBJ1-2|-
TGCGCCAGCAGCTATGACCAGCGGGACTATGGCTACACCTTC
CASSYDQRDYGYTF